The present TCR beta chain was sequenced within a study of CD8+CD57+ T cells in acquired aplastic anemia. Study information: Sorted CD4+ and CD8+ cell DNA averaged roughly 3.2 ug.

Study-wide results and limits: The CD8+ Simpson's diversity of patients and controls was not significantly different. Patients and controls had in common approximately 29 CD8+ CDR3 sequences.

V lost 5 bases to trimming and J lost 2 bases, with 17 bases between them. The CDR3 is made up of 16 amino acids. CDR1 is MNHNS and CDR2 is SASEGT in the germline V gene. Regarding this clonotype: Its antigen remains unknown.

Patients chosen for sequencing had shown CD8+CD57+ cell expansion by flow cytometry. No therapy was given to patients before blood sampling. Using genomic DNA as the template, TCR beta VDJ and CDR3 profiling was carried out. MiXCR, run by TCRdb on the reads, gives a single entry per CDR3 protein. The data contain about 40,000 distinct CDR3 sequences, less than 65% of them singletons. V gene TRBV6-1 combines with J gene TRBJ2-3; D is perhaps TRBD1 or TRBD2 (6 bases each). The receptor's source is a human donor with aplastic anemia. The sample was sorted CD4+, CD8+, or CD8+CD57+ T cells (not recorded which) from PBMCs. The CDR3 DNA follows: TGTGCCAGCAGTCTAGGACGGGGGCCCATCACAGATACGCAGTATTTT. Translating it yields CASSLGRGPITDTQYF.